This entry lists 12 T cell receptor beta chains sequenced from one sample in a study of blood T cell repertoires in COVID-19 (dated by TCRdb to about 2020). Libraries were made using the immunoSEQ multiplex PCR assay. This immuneACCESS table, as held by TCRdb, lists in-frame sequences with V and J called but not all clones. Of the missing ones, under half trace to an unresolved V gene in checked studies; the others have no known cause. The sample table records 55,000 or so clones; around three quarters of these occur just once. The leading ten clones occupy around 3.5% of the sample. The sample comprised peripheral blood. Source of these receptors: a man aged 55-75 years with acute or convalescent COVID-19.

The chain links TRBV2 to TRBJ2-5; D is uncertain. Germline V gene data show CDR1 as SNHLY and CDR2 as FYNNEI. The CDR3 spans 13 residues. V was trimmed by 6 bases and J by 2 bases, leaving 10 bases between them. This CDR3 is CASRVLNQETQYF. In nucleotides, the CDR3 is TGTGCCAGCAGAGTACTTAATCAAGAGACCCAGTACTTC. Full variable domain (rest looked up from reference TRBV2 and TRBJ2-5): EPEVTQTPSHQVTQMGQEVILRCVPISNHLYFYWYRQILGQKVEFLVSFYNNEISEKSEIFDDQFSVERPDGSNFTLKIRSTKLEDSAMYFCASRVLNQETQYFGPGTRLLVL.

The chain couples TRBV11-1 to TRBJ2-7, with 9 nucleotides matching TRBD1. V dropped 5 bases and J dropped 4; count of bases not matched to a gene: 9. Germline V gene data show CDR1 as SGHAT and CDR2 as FQDESV (reference sequence). CDR3 size: 15 residues. The CDR3 DNA reads as TGTGCCAGCAGCCCCTGGGGGACAGGGTCGTACGAGCAGTACTTC. Protein product: CASSPWGTGSYEQYF.

CDR3 region: CAWSVPPDRGYTF. The CDR3 nucleotides read TGTGCCTGGAGTGTACCCCCAGATCGCGGCTACACCTTC. V gene TRBV30 combines with J gene TRBJ1-2; D gene unclear. CDR3 length: 13 residues. CDR1 is GTSNPN, CDR2 SVGIG, per germline (reference sequence). The V end lost 0 bases, the J end lost 8 bases, and 13 bases lay between the germline ends.

J is TRBJ1-1 and V is TRBV7-3, with 7 bases fitting TRBD1. The CDR3 covers 14 residues. J was trimmed by 1 base and V by 5 bases; bases with no gene match: 4. Germline-derived CDR1 and CDR2 are SGHTA and FQGTGA. The CDR3 loop reads CASSPQGGNTEAFF. CDR3 bases: TGTGCCAGCAGCCCCCAGGGGGGGAACACTGAAGCTTTCTTT. The variable domain in full, completed from reference TRBV7-3 and TRBJ1-1, reads GAGVSQTPSNKVTEKGKYVELRCDPISGHTALYWYRQSLGQGPEFLIYFQGTGAADDSGLPNDRFFAVRPEGSVSTLKIQRTERGDSAVYLCASSPQGGNTEAFFGQGTRLTVV.

The chain is built from TRBV11-2 and TRBJ2-1; 8 bases match TRBD2. The length of the CDR3 is 15 residues. Germline loops: CDR1 SGHAT, CDR2 FQNNGV. With 3 bases clipped from V and 7 bases from J, the junction kept 8 bases outside the gene matches. The DNA for the CDR3 is TGTGCCAGCAGCTTCCGGGGGGGCTTTGGGAATGAGCAGTTCTTC. It encodes CASSFRGGFGNEQFF.

This chain connects TRBV7-3 to TRBJ1-2; the match to TRBD1 covers 10 bases. Germline V CDR1 and CDR2: SGHTA, FQGTGA. There are 13 residues in the CDR3. With 5 bases clipped from V and 8 bases from J, the junction kept 5 bases outside the gene matches. The DNA of the CDR3 is TGTGCCAGCAGCCGAGGGACAGGGGAAGGCTACACCTTC. Translation gives CASSRGTGEGYTF.

The CDR3 DNA reads as TGTGCCAGCAGCGTAGAGGAGACTGAGCAGTTCTTC. Protein: CASSVEETEQFF. The rearrangement joins TRBV9 to TRBJ2-1; no reliable D call. Trimming took 0 bases from V and 9 from J, leaving 7 bases between them. CDR3 length: 12 amino acids. CDR1 and CDR2 (germline): SGDLS, YYNGEE. The whole variable domain, filled in from reference TRBV9 and TRBJ2-1, reads DSGVTQTPKHLITATGQRVTLRCSPRSGDLSVYWYQQSLDQGLQFLIQYYNGEERAKGNILERFSAQQFPDLHSELNLSSLELGDSALYFCASSVEETEQFFGPGTRLTVL.

V and J are TRBV5-6 and TRBJ1-6; 7 nucleotides match TRBD1. Germline CDR1 SGHDT, CDR2 YYEEEE. The CDR3 spans 15 residues. V lost 4 bases and J lost 9; bases outside the gene matches: 10. CDR3 residues: CASSQGQKISSPLHF. CDR3 sequence (DNA): TGTGCCAGCAGCCAGGGACAGAAGATCTCTTCACCCCTCCACTTT.

The gene calls are TRBV9 and TRBJ2-3; TRBD2 agrees at 9 bases. Germline-derived CDR1 and CDR2 are SGDLS and YYNGEE. Trimming cost V 4 bases and J 0 bases; bases outside gene matches: 6. This CDR3 has 16 amino acids. The CDR3 here is CASSFSSGASTDTQYF. Written as DNA, the CDR3 is TGTGCCAGCAGCTTTTCTAGCGGGGCTAGCACAGATACGCAGTATTTT. The whole variable domain, filled in from reference TRBV9 and TRBJ2-3, reads DSGVTQTPKHLITATGQRVTLRCSPRSGDLSVYWYQQSLDQGLQFLIQYYNGEERAKGNILERFSAQQFPDLHSELNLSSLELGDSALYFCASSFSSGASTDTQYFGPGTRLTVL.

This clone was detected only a few times. This sequence joins TRBV19 and TRBJ1-2, with D possibly TRBD1 on 6 matching bases. V gave up 3 bases and J gave up 3 bases, with 11 bases separating them. This CDR3 spans 14 amino acids. The V gene's germline CDR1 is LNHDA and CDR2 SQIVND (reference sequence). The CDR3 sequence: CASSMEDSYYGYTF. The CDR3 nucleotides read TGTGCCAGTAGTATGGAGGACAGCTACTATGGCTACACCTTC.

Notes on this clone: Other DNA sequences in the same sample also yield this CDR3. CDR3 region: CASSVTGETEAFF. Written as DNA, the CDR3 is TGTGCCAGCAGCGTCACAGGGGAGACTGAAGCTTTCTTT. J is TRBJ1-1 and V is TRBV9, with TRBD1 matching 7 bases. V lost 2 bases, J lost 5 bases, and 3 bases stayed unmatched. The CDR3 length is 13 residues. Germline V gives CDR1 SGDLS, CDR2 YYNGEE. Based on the CDR3 plus reference TRBV9 and TRBJ1-1, the full variable domain is DSGVTQTPKHLITATGQRVTLRCSPRSGDLSVYWYQQSLDQGLQFLIQYYNGEERAKGNILERFSAQQFPDLHSELNLSSLELGDSALYFCASSVTGETEAFFGQGTRLTVV.

The V gene is TRBV6-5, the J gene TRBJ1-6; D unresolved. CDR1 MNHEY and CDR2 SVGAGI come from the germline V gene. Trimming cost V 5 bases and J 0 bases, with 8 bases left between them. There are 15 residues in the CDR3. The CDR3, as DNA: TGTGCCAGCAGTCTCCGGGACTCCTATAATTCACCCCTCCACTTT. As protein: CASSLRDSYNSPLHF.